The T cell receptor (beta chain) described here comes from a study of neurological immune-mediated disorders. As for the study in general: About 90% of the roughly 34 multiple sclerosis patients had relapsing-remitting disease; 3 had secondary progressive.

Synthesis of cDNA used 5'RACE (with 10-nucleotide random UMIs). Each CDR3 protein is one row after TCRdb ran MiXCR on the 5' RACE reads. The sample has roughly 89,000 distinct CDR3 sequences, roughly 2.6% seen once. Whole-study findings and limits: A possible signature appeared as one related-CDR3 cluster, in which phylogenetic grouping placed the repertoires of 18 of 34 multiple sclerosis patients. Subjects shared no identical expanded-clone CDR3 amino acid sequences, suggesting private TCR-beta repertoires in all groups.

This clonotype was counted many times. What it recognizes is unknown. The sequence was obtained from a woman younger than 45 with multiple sclerosis. Sequencing was carried out using PBMCs.

CDR3 in DNA: TGTGCCAGCAGCCCCTTAGCGGGAGGGACCTACAATGAGCAGTTCTTC. As protein: CASSPLAGGTYNEQFF. The gene calls are TRBV7-9 and TRBJ2-1; 11 nucleotides agree with TRBD2. V dropped 5 bases and J dropped 2; count of bases not matched to a gene: 5. CDR1 is SEHNR, CDR2 FQNEAQ, per germline (reference sequence). This CDR3 comprises 16 residues. The full variable domain, rest sourced from reference TRBV7-9 and TRBJ2-1, is DTGVSQNPRHKITKRGQNVTFRCDPISEHNRLYWYRQTLGQGPEFLTYFQNEAQLEKSRLLSDRFSAERPKGSFSTLEIQRTEQGDSAMYLCASSPLAGGTYNEQFFGPGTRLTVL.